A selection of T cell receptor beta chains follows, all from one sample in a study of cytomegalovirus exposure and HLA in healthy donors. TCRdb keeps only in-frame clones here, not all; method: immunoSEQ multiplex PCR. The sample has 100,000 or so clones, about 88% seen once. Sequenced sample: PBMCs. These receptors originate from a young woman in good health and CMV-seropositive. The CDR3 runs from the conserved cysteine through the conserved F or W. D genes are given only for firm matches. Part of the rows lack a size; the others show once, few, many or a class for expanded clones.

D	size	V	J	DNA	CDR3
TRBD1	-	TRBV27	TRBJ1-2	TGTGCCAGCAGTCCGGGACAGGGGGCGCCTCGCTATGGCTACACCTTC	CASSPGQGAPRYGYTF
-	-	TRBV6-5	TRBJ1-2	TGTGCCAGCAGTTACGGTCCGGGGGGGAGGCATTATGGCTACACCTTC	CASSYGPGGRHYGYTF
TRBD1	-	TRBV5-1	TRBJ2-7	TGCGCCAGCAGCTGGGGACAGGGGTACGAGCAGTACTTC	CASSWGQGYEQYF
-	-	TRBV27	TRBJ2-2	TGTGCCAGCAGTTACAGGAATAGGGGGACCGGGGAGCTGTTTTTT	CASSYRNRGTGELFF
-	-	TRBV9	TRBJ1-5	TGTGCCAGCAGCCCATCGGACAGCACGCCCCAGCATTTT	CASSPSDSTPQHF
-	-	TRBV10-3	TRBJ1-2	TGTGCCATCAGTGACCGGGGAGGGAGATCTAACTATGGCTACACCTTC	CAISDRGGRSNYGYTF
-	-	TRBV9	TRBJ2-1	TGTGCCAGCAGCGTAGCTACGGTACATGAGCAGTTCTTC	CASSVATVHEQFF
-	-	TRBV5-1	TRBJ1-4	TGCGCCAGCAGCTGGGGGGGCCGTGGTGAAAAACTGTTTTTT	CASSWGGRGEKLFF
-	-	TRBV9	TRBJ1-1	TGTGCCAGCAGCGTAGTTGTTGCGAGGGCAGGGAACACTGAAGCTTTCTTT	CASSVVVARAGNTEAFF
TRBD2	once	TRBV9	TRBJ2-5	TGTGCCAGCAGCGTAGGCGGCGGGGGCCAAGAGACCCAGTACTTC	CASSVGGGGQETQYF